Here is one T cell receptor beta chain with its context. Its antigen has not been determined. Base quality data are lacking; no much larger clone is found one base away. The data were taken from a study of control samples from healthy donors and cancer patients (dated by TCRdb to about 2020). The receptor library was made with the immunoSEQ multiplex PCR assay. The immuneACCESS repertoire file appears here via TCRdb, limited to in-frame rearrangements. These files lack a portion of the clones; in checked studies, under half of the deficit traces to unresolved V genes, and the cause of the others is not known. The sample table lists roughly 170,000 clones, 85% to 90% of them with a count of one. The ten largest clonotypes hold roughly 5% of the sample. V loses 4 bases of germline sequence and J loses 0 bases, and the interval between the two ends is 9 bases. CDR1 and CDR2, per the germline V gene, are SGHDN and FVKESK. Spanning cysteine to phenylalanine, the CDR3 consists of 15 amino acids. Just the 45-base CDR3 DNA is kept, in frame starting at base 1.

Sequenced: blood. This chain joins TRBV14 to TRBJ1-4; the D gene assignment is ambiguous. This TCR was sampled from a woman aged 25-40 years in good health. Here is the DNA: TGTGCCAGCAGCCCACACAGAGCAACTAATGAAAAACTGTTTTTT. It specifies CASSPHRATNEKLFF.